The source of this T cell receptor (beta chain) is a study of blood T cell repertoires in COVID-19. Study-level background: There were acute and convalescent COVID-19 samples, and they came from the United States, Italy and Spain. Sources were T cells, B-cell-depleted T cells, or PBMCs; the material itself was cDNA or gDNA.

The J segment lost 0 bases and the V segment lost 4 bases, leaving 14 bases of the junction unmatched. The CDR3 loop spans 18 amino acids. CDR1 and CDR2 (germline): LNHDA, SQIVND (reference sequence). TCRdb keeps only in-frame clones here, not all; method: immunoSEQ multiplex PCR. The sample has roughly 190,000 clones, about four fifths seen once; the top ten hold 12%. The chain employs TRBV19 and TRBJ1-2; TRBD1 matches at 7 bases. The sequence was collected from a man between 35 and 55 years old who had recovered from COVID-19. The sample comprised PBMCs or T cells enriched from blood (not recorded which). In nucleotides, the CDR3 is TGTGCCAGTAGTACCTCCCGAAGACAGGGATGGGCTAACTATGGCTACACCTTC. This codes for CASSTSRRQGWANYGYTF.